This record concerns one T cell receptor beta chain sequence. Its specificity is not known. The V gene's germline CDR1 is LGHNA and CDR2 YNFKEQ. The CDR3 sequence is 15 residues long. The V and J ends lost 0 bases and 1 base respectively, with 7 bases between them. This specimen belongs to a study of cytomegalovirus exposure and HLA in healthy donors. Study summary: From some 180 million T cells, an earlier analysis saw roughly 100 million unique TCR beta sequences.

Both 60 Vbeta primers and 13 Jbeta primers went into the PCR. The method was immunoSEQ multiplex PCR; TCRdb's version includes in-frame clones alone and lacks a portion of them. The sample includes 55,000 to 65,000 clones, 80% of them seen just once. Study-level points and caveats: Researchers counted roughly 160 TCR beta chains as cytomegalovirus-associated.

The source material was PBMCs. This TCR derives from a woman in her forties in good health and CMV-seronegative. J is TRBJ1-3 and V is TRBV4-2; D call uncertain. CDR3 region: CASSQDRESGNTIYF. The CDR3, as DNA: TGTGCCAGCAGCCAAGATCGGGAGTCTGGAAACACCATATATTTT.